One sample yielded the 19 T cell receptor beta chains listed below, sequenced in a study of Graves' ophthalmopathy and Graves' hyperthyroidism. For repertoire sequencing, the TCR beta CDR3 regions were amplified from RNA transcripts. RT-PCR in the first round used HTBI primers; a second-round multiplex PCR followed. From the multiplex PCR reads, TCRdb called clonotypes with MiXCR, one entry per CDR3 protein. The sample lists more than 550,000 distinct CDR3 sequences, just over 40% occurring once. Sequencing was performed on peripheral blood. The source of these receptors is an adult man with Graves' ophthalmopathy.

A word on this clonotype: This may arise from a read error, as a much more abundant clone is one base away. CDR3 nucleotides: TGTGTGTCGGAACAGGAAACGACCCAGTACTTC. Its translation is CVSEQETTQYF. The chain carries TRBV25-1 and TRBJ2-5; D may be TRBD1 (5 bases). This CDR3 region has 11 residues. Germline V lookup: CDR1 MGHDK, CDR2 SYGVNS.

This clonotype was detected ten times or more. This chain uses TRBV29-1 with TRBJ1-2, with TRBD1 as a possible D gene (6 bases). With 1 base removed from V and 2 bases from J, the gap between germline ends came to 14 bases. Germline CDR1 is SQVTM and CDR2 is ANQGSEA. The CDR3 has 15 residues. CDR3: CSVEGVGAGNYGYTF. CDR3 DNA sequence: TGCAGCGTTGAAGGAGTGGGGGCGGGGAACTATGGCTACACCTTC. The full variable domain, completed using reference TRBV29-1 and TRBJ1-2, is SAVISQKPSRDICQRGTSLTIQCQVDSQVTMMFWYRQQPGQSLTLIATANQGSEATYESGFVIDKFPISRPNLTFSTLTVSNMSPEDSSIYLCSVEGVGAGNYGYTFGSGTRLTVV.

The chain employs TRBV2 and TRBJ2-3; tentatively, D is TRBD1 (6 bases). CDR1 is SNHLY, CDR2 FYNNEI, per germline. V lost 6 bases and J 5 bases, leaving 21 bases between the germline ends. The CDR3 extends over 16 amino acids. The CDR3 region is CASSPRTYRVEDTQYF. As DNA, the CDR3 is TGTGCCAGCAGCCCCCGAACCTACAGGGTAGAAGATACGCAGTATTTT.

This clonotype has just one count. The CDR3 loop reads CASSLKGAGNYGYTF. The CDR3, as DNA: TGTGCCAGCAGCCTGAAGGGGGCAGGGAACTATGGCTACACCTTC. This chain uses TRBV7-9 with TRBJ1-2; 7 positions match TRBD1. The junction had 8 bases not matched to a gene; V was cut back by 5 bases and J by 2 bases. The CDR3 consists of 15 residues. CDR1 SEHNR and CDR2 FQNEAQ come from the germline V gene (reference sequence).

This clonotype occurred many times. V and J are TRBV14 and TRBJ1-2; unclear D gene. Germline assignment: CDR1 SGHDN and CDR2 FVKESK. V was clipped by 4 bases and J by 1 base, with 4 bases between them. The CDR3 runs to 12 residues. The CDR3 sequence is CASSPFNYGYTF. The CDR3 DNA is TGTGCCAGCAGCCCATTTAACTATGGCTACACCTTC.

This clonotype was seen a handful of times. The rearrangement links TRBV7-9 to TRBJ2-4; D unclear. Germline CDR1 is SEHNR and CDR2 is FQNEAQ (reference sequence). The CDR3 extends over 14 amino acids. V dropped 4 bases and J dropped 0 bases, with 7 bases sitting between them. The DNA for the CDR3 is TGTGCCAGCAGCTACGATCTAGCCAAAAACATTCAGTACTTC. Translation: CASSYDLAKNIQYF.

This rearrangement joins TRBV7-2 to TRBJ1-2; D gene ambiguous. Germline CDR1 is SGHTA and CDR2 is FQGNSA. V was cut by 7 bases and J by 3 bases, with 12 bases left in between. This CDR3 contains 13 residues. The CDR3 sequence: CASTSTWDYGYTF. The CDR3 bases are TGTGCCAGCACCTCGACATGGGACTATGGCTACACCTTC.

The chain's CDR3 is CASSSRQGTTNEKLFF. The CDR3 DNA reads TGTGCCAGCAGCTCTCGACAGGGGACAACTAATGAAAAACTGTTTTTT. V usage is TRBV7-9 and J usage is TRBJ1-4, with 8 bases lining up with TRBD1. Germline CDR1 and CDR2: SEHNR and FQNEAQ (reference sequence). This CDR3 has 16 residues. V was clipped by 4 bases and J by 0 bases; unmatched bases: 4.

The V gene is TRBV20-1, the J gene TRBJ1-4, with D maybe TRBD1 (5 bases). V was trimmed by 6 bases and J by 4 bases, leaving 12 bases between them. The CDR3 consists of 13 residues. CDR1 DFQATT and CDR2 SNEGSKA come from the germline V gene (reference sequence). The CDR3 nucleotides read TGCAGTGCCGCGGGACGAAATAATGAAAAACTGTTTTTT. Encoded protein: CSAAGRNNEKLFF.

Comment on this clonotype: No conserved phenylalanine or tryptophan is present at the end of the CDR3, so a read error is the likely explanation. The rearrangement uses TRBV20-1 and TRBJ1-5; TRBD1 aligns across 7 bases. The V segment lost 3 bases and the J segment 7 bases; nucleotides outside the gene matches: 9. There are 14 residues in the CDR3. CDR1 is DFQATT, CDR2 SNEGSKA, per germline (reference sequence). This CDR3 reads CSASGRNRGQPQHG. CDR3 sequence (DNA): TGCAGTGCTAGCGGCCGGAACAGGGGCCAGCCCCAGCATGGT.

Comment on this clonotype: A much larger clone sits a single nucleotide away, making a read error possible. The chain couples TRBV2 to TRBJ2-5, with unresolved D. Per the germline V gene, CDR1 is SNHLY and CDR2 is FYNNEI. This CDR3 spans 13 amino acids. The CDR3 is CASSYGVQETPYF. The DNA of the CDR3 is TGTGCCAGCAGTTACGGTGTTCAAGAGACCCCGTACTTC.

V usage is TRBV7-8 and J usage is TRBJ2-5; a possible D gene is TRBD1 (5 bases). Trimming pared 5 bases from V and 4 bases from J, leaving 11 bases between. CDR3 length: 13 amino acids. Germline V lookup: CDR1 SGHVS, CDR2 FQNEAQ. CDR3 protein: CASSPWTRETQYF. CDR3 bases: TGTGCCAGCAGCCCCTGGACACGAGAGACCCAGTACTTC. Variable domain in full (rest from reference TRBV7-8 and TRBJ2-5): GAGVSQSPRYKVAKRGQDVALRCDPISGHVSLFWYQQALGQGPEFLTYFQNEAQLDKSGLPSDRFFAERPEGSVSTLKIQRTQQEDSAVYLCASSPWTRETQYFGPGTRLLVL.

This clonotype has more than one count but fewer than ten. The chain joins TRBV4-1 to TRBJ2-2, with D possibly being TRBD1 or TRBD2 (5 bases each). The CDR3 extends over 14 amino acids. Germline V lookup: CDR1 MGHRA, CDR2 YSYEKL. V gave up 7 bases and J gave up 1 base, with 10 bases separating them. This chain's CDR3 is CASNTGLNTGELFF. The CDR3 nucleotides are TGCGCCAGCAATACGGGGCTGAACACCGGGGAGCTGTTTTTT.

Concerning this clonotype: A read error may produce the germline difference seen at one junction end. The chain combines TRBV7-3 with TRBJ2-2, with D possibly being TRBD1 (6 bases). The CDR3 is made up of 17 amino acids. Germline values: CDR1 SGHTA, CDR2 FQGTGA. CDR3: CASSQRGRRGKTGELFF. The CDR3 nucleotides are TGCGCCAGCAGCCAACGGGGTCGTAGGGGGAAGACCGGGGAGCTGTTTTTT.

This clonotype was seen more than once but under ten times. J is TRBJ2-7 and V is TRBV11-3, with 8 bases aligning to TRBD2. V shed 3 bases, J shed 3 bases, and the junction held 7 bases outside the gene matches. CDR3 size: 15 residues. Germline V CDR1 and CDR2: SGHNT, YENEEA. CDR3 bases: TGTGCCAGCAGCTTGTATCTTAGCGGGATCTACGAGCAGTACTTC. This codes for CASSLYLSGIYEQYF. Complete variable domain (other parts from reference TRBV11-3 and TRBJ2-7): EAGVVQSPRYKIIEKKQPVAFWCNPISGHNTLYWYLQNLGQGPELLIRYENEEAVDDSQLPKDRFSAERLKGVDSTLKIQPAELGDSAVYLCASSLYLSGIYEQYFGPGTRLTVT.

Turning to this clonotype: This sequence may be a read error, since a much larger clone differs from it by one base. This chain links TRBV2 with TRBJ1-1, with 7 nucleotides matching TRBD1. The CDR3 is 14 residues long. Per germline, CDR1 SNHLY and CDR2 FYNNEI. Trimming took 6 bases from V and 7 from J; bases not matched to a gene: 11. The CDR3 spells CASSAACGQVEAFF. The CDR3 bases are TGTGCCAGCAGCGCCGCATGCGGACAGGTTGAAGCTTTCTTT.

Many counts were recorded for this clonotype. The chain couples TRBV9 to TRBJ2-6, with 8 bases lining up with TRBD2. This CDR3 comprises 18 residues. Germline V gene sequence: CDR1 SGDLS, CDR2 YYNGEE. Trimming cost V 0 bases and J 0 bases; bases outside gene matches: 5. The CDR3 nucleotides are TGTGCCAGCAGCGTAGTTGATAGCGGGGTCTCTGGGGCCAACGTCCTGACTTTC. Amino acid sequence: CASSVVDSGVSGANVLTF. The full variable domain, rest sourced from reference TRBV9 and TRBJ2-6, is DSGVTQTPKHLITATGQRVTLRCSPRSGDLSVYWYQQSLDQGLQFLIQYYNGEERAKGNILERFSAQQFPDLHSELNLSSLELGDSALYFCASSVVDSGVSGANVLTFGAGSRLTVL.

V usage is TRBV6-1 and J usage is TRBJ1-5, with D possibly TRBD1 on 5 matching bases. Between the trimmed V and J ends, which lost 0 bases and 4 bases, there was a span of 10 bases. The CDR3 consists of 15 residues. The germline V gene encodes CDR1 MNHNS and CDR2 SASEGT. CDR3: CASSEALAGNQPQHF. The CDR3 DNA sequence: TGTGCCAGCAGTGAAGCATTGGCAGGGAATCAGCCCCAGCATTTT.

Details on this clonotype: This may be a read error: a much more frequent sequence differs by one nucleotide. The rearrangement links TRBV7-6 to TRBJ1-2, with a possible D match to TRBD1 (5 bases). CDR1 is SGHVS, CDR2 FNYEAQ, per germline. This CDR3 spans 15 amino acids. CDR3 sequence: CASGLASGLNYGYTF. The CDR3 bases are TGTGCCAGCGGCTTAGCCTCAGGGCTTAACTATGGCTACACCTTC. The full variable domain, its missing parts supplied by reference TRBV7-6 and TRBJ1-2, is GAGVSQSPRYKVTKRGQDVALRCDPISGHVSLYWYRQALGQGPEFLTYFNYEAQQDKSGLPNDRFSAERPEGSISTLTIQRTEQRDSAMYRCASGLASGLNYGYTFGSGTRLTVV.